This T cell receptor beta chain was profiled in a study of T cells in Graves' hyperthyroidism and ophthalmopathy. Whole-study results and caveats: Ophthalmopathy was separated from stable hyperthyroidism by a 13 V-J model. Researchers found most expanded thyroid clonotypes above 0.001 in blood as well.

The hyperthyroidism patients had all been newly diagnosed, and their disease duration was under 2 months. Their ages ranged from 18 to 65 years. Together with thyroid ultrasound, orbital computed tomography, serum thyroxine and TRAb, clinical symptoms were used for diagnoses. CDR1 and CDR2 (germline): DFQATT, SNEGSKA (reference sequence). The V end lost 0 bases, the J end lost 1 base, and 11 bases lay between the germline ends. This CDR3 is built from 15 residues. As for this clonotype: Its target is unknown.

Authors of the study amplified TCR beta CDR3 regions from RNA transcripts. HTBI primers were used for first-round RT-PCR of the TCR CDR3. Each CDR3 protein is one row after TCRdb ran MiXCR on the multiplex PCR reads. Of 700,000 or so distinct CDR3 sequences in the sample, about a sixth were seen once. The V gene is TRBV20-1, the J gene TRBJ2-3; D is perhaps TRBD2 (6 bases). Sequenced sample: blood. This TCR derives from a man aged 18 to 29 with Graves' hyperthyroidism. The CDR3 DNA reads as TGCAGTGCTAGAGATTGGGGGGTGCGCACAGATACGCAGTATTTT. Translation: CSARDWGVRTDTQYF.